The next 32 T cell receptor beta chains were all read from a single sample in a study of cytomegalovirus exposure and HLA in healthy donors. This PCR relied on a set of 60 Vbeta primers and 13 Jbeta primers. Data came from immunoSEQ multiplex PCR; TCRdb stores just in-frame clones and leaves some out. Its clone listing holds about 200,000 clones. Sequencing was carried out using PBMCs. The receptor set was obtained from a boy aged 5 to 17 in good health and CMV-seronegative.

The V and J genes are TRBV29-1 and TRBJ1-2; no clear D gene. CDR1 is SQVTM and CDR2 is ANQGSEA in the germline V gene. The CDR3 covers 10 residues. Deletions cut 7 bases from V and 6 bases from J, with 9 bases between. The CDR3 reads CSADPDGYTF. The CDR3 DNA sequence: TGCAGCGCTGACCCTGATGGCTACACCTTC.

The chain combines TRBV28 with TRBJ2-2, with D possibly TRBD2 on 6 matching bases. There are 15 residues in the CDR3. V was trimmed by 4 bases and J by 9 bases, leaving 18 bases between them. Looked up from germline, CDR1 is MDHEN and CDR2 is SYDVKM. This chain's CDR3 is CASSSQREAFRELFF. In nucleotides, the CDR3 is TGTGCCAGCAGTTCCCAGAGGGAGGCCTTCCGGGAGCTGTTTTTT.

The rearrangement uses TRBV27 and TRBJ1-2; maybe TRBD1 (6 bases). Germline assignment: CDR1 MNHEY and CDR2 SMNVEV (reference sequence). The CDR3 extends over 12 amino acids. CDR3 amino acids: CATGSLHYGYTF. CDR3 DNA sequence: TGTGCTACAGGGAGTTTGCACTATGGCTACACCTTC.

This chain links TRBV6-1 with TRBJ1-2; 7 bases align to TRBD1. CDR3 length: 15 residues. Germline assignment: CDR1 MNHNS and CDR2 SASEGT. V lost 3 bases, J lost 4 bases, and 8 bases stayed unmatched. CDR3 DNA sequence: TGTGCCAGCAGTGAGGGATCGACAGGGAGCTATGGCTACACCTTC. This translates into CASSEGSTGSYGYTF.

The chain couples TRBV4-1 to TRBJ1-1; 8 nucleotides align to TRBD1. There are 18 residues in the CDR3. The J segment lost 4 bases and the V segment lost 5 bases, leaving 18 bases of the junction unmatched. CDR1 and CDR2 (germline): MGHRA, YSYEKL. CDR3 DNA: TGCGCCAGCAGCGAACTGGGCGTGACAGGGGATCGGGGCACTGAAGCTTTCTTT. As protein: CASSELGVTGDRGTEAFF.

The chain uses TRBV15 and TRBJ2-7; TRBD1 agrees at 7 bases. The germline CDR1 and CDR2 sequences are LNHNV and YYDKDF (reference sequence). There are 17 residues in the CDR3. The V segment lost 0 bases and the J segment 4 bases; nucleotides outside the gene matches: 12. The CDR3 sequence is CATSRERTGPPQYEQYF. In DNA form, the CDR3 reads TGTGCCACCAGCAGAGAACGGACAGGTCCGCCTCAATACGAGCAGTACTTC.

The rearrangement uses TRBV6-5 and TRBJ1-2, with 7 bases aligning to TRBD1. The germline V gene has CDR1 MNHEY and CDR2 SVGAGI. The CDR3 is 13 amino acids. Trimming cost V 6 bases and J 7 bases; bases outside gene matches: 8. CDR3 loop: CASSQQGLVGYTF. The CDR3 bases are TGTGCCAGCAGCCAACAGGGGCTGGTTGGCTACACCTTC.

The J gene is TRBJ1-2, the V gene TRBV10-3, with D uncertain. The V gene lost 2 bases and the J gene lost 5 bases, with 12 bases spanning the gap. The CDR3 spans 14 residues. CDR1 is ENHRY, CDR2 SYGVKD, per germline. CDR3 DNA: TGTGCCATCAGTGAGGCGCCCCCTGATTATGGCTACACCTTC. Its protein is CAISEAPPDYGYTF.

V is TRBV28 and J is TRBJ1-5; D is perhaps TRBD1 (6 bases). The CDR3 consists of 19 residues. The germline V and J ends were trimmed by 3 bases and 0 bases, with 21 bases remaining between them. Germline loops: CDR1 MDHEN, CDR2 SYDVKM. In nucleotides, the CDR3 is TGTGCCAGCAGTTTGGTTGGAGGGGGAGGGGGGTATAGCAATCAGCCCCAGCATTTT. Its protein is CASSLVGGGGGYSNQPQHF.

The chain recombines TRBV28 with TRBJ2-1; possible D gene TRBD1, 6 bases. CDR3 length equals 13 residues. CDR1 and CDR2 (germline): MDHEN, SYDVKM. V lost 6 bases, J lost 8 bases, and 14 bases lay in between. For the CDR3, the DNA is TGTGCCAGCAGAATAGGGGGAAGAGATGAGCAGTTCTTC. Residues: CASRIGGRDEQFF.

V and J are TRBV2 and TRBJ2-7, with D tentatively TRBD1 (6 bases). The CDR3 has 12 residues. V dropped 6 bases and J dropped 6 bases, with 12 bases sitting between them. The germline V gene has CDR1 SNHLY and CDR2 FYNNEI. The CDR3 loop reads CASSDNRVEQYF. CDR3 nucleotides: TGTGCCAGCAGCGATAACAGGGTCGAGCAGTACTTC.

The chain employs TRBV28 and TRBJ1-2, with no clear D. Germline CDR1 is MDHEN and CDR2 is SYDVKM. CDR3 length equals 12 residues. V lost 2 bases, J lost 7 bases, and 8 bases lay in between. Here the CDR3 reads CASSLTVFGYTF. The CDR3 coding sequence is TGTGCCAGCAGTTTAACTGTTTTTGGCTACACCTTC.

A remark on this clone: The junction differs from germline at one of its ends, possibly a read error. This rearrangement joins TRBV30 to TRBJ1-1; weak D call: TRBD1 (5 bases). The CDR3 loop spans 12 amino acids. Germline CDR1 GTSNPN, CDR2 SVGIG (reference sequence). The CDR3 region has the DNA TGTGCCTGGAGTGAGGGGAACACTGAGGCTTTCTTT. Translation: CAWSEGNTEAFF. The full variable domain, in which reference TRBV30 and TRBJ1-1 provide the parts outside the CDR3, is SQTIHQWPATLVQPVGSPLSLECTVEGTSNPNLYWYRQAAGRGLQLLFYSVGIGQISSEVPQNLSASRPQDRQFILSSKKLLLSDSGFYLCAWSEGNTEAFFGQGTRLTVV.

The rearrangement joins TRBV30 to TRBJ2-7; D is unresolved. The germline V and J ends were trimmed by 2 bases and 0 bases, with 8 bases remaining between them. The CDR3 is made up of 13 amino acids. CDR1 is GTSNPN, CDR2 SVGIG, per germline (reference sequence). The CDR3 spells CAWSLVLSYEQYF. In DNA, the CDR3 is TGTGCCTGGAGTCTTGTCCTCTCCTACGAGCAGTACTTC.

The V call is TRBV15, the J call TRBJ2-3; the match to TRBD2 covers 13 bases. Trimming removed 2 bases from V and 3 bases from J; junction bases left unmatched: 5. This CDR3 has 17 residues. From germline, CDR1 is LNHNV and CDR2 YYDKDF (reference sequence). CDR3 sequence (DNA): TGTGCCACCAGCAGATCCCCGGGACTAGCGGGGACAGATACGCAGTATTTT. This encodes CATSRSPGLAGTDTQYF. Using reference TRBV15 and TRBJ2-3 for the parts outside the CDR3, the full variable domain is DAMVIQNPRYQVTQFGKPVTLSCSQTLNHNVMYWYQQKSSQAPKLLFHYYDKDFNNEADTPDNFQSRRPNTSFCFLDIRSPGLGDTAMYLCATSRSPGLAGTDTQYFGPGTRLTVL.

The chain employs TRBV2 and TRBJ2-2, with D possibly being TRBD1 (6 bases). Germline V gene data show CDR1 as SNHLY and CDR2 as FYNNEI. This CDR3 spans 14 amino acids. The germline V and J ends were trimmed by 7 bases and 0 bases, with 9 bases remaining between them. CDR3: CASTGQPNTGELFF. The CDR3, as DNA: TGTGCCAGCACCGGACAGCCGAACACCGGGGAGCTGTTTTTT.

The CDR3: CASSYSAQSYGYTF. DNA for the CDR3: TGTGCCAGCAGTTACTCGGCCCAGTCCTATGGCTACACCTTC. This sequence joins TRBV6-6 and TRBJ1-2, with D unresolved. The length of the CDR3 is 14 residues. Trimming removed 0 bases from V and 4 bases from J, with 9 bases in between. Per the germline V gene, CDR1 is MNHNY and CDR2 is SVGAGI (reference sequence).

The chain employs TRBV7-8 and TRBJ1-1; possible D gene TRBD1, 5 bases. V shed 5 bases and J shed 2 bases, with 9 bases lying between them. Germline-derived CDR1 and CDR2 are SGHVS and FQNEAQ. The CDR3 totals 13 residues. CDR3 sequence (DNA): TGTGCCAGCAGCCGACAGTCAAACACTGAAGCTTTCTTT. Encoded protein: CASSRQSNTEAFF.

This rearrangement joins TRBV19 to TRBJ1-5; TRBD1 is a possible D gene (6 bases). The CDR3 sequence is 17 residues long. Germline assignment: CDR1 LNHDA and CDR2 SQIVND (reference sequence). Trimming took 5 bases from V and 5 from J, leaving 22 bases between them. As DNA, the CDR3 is TGTGCCAGTAGTCCTTCCTTAGACAGGAGGCCCGATCAGCCCCAGCATTTT. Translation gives CASSPSLDRRPDQPQHF. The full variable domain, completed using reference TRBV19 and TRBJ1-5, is DGGITQSPKYLFRKEGQNVTLSCEQNLNHDAMYWYRQDPGQGLRLIYYSQIVNDFQKGDIAEGYSVSREKKESFPLTVTSAQKNPTAFYLCASSPSLDRRPDQPQHFGDGTRLSIL.

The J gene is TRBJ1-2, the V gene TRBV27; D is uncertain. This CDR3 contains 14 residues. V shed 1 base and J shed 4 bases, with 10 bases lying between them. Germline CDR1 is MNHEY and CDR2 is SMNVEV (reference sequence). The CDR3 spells CASSLLGAPYGYTF. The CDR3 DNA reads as TGTGCCAGCAGTTTATTAGGAGCTCCCTATGGCTACACCTTC.

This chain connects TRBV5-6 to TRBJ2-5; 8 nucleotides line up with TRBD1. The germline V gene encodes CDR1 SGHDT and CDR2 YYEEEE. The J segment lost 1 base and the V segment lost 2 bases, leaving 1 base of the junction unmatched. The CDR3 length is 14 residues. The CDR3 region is CASSFGTGQETQYF. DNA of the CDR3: TGTGCCAGCAGCTTTGGGACAGGCCAAGAGACCCAGTACTTC.

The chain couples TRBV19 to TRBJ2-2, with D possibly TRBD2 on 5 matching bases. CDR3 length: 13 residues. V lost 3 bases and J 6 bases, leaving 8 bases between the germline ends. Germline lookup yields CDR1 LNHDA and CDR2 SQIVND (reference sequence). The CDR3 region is CASSMGVAGELFF. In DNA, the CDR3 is TGTGCCAGTAGTATGGGAGTGGCCGGGGAGCTGTTTTTT.

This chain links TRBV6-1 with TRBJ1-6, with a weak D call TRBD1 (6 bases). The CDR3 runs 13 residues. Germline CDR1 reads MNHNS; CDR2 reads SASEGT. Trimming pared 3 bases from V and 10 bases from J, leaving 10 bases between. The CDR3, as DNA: TGTGCCAGCAGTGACCCGACAGGATCACCCCTCCACTTT. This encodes CASSDPTGSPLHF.

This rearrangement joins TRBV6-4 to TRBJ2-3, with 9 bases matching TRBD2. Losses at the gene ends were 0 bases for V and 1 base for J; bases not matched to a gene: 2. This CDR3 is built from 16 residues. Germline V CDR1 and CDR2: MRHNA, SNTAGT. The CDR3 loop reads CASSDSGGGGTDTQYF. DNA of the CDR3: TGTGCCAGCAGTGACTCCGGCGGGGGGGGCACAGATACGCAGTATTTT.

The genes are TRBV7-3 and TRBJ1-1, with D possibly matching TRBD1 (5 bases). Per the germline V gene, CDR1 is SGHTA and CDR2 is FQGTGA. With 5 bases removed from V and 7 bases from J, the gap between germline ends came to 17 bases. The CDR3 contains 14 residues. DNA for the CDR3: TGTGCCAGCAGCCCGACGAAAACCGGGGGTGAAGCTTTCTTT. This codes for CASSPTKTGGEAFF.

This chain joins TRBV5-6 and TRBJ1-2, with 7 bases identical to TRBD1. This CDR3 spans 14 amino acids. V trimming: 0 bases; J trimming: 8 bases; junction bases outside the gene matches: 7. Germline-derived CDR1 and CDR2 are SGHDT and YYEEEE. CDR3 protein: CASSLGDSTWGYTF. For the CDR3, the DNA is TGTGCCAGCAGCTTGGGGGACAGCACCTGGGGCTACACCTTC.

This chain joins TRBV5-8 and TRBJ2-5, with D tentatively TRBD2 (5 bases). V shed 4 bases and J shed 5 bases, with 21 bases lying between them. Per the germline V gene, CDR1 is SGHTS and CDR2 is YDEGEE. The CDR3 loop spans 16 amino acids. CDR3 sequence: CASSRIMSGILETQYF. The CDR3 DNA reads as TGTGCCAGCAGCCGCATTATGAGCGGAATCCTCGAGACCCAGTACTTC.

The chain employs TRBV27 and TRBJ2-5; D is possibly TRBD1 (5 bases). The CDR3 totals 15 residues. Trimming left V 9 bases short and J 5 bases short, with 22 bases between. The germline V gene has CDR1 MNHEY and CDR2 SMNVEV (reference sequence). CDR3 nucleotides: TGTGCCAGTACGCTCAGGGCTGACGGAAGGGAGACCCAGTACTTC. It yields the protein CASTLRADGRETQYF.

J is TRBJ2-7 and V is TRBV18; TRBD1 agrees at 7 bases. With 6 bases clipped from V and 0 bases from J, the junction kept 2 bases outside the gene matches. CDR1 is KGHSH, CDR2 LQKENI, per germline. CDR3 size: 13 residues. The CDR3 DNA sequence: TGTGCCAGCTCCCAGGGGGACTCCTACGAGCAGTACTTC. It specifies CASSQGDSYEQYF.

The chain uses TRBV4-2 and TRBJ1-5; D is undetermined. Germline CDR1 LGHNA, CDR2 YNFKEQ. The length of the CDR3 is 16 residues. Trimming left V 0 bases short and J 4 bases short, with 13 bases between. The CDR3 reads CASSQDPPPTNQPQHF. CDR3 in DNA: TGTGCCAGCAGCCAAGATCCCCCTCCTACTAATCAGCCCCAGCATTTT.

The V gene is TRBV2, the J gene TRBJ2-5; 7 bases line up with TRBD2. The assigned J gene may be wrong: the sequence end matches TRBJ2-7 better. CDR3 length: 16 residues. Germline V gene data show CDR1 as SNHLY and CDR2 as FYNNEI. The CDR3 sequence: CASSELGSGGSYEQYF. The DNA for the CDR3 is TGTGCCAGCAGTGAATTGGGGTCGGGGGGCTCCTACGAGCAGTACTTC.

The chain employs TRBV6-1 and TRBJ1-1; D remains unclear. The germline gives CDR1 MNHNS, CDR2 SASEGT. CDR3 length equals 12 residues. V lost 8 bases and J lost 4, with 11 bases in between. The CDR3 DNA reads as TGTGCCAGCGGGCCCGGGAGCACTGAAGCTTTCTTT. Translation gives CASGPGSTEAFF.